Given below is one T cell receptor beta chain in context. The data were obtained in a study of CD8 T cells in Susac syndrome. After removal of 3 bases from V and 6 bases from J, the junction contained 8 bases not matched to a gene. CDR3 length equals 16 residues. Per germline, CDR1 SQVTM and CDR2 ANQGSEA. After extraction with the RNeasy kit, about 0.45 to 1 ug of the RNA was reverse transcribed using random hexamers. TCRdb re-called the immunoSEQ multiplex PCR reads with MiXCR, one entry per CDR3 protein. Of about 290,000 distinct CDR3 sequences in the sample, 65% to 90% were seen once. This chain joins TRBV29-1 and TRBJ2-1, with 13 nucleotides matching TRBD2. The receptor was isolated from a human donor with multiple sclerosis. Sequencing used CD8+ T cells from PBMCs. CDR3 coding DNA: TGCAGCGTTGAGTCCGGACTAGCGGGAGTTTTCAATGAGCAGTTCTTC. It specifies CSVESGLAGVFNEQFF.